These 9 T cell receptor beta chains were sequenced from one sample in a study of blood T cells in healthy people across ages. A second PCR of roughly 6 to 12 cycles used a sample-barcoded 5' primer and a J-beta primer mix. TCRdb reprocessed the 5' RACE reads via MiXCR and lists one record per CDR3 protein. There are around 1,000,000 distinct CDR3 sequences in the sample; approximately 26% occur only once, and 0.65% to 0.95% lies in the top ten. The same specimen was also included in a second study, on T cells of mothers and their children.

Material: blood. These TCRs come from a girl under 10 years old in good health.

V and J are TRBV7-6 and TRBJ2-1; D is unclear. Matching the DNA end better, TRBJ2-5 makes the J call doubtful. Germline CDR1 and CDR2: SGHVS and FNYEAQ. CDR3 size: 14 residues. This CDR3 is CASSPNIPGETQYF. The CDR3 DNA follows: TGTGCCAGCAGCCCCAACATCCCCGGGGAGACCCAGTACTTC.

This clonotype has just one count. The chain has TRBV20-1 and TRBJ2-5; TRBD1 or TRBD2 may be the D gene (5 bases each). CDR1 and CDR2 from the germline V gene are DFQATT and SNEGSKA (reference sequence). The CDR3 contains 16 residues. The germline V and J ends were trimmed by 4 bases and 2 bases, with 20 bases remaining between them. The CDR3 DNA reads TGCAGTGCTAATACTAGGGGACCCTTAGGACAAGAGACCCAGTACTTC. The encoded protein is CSANTRGPLGQETQYF.

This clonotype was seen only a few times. The CDR3, as DNA: TGTGCCAGCAGTAACCTAGCGGGGGGGCTATACGAGCAGTACTTC. Protein product: CASSNLAGGLYEQYF. The chain carries TRBV12-3 or TRBV12-4 and TRBJ2-7; TRBD2 matches at 12 bases. This CDR3 has 15 amino acids. With V trimmed by 5 bases and J by 4 bases, 6 bases remained unmatched.

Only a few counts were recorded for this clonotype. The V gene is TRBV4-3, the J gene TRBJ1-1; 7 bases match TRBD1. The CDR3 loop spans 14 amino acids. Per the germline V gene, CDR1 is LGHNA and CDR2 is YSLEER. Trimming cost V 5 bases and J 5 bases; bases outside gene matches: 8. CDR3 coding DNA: TGCGCCAGCAGCATCGACAGGGCAAGGACTGAAGCTTTCTTT. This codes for CASSIDRARTEAFF.

The CDR3 coding sequence is TGCGCCAGCCTCAACACCAGGGACCGGAGCACTGAAGCTTTCTTT. This translates into CASLNTRDRSTEAFF. The rearrangement links TRBV4-1 to TRBJ1-1; D may be TRBD1 (5 bases). The ends were cut back, 8 bases at V and 4 bases at J, with 20 bases in the middle. The CDR3 has 15 residues. Germline V lookup: CDR1 MGHRA, CDR2 YSYEKL.

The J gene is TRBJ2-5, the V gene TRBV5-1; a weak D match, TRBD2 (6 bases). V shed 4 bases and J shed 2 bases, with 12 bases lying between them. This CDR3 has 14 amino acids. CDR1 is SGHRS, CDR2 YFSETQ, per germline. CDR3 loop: CASSASGTQETQYF. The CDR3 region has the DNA TGCGCCAGCAGCGCCTCCGGGACTCAAGAGACCCAGTACTTC. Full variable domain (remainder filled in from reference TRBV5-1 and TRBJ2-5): KAGVTQTPRYLIKTRGQQVTLSCSPISGHRSVSWYQQTPGQGLQFLFEYFSETQRNKGNFPGRFSGRQFSNSRSEMNVSTLELGDSALYLCASSASGTQETQYFGPGTRLLVL.

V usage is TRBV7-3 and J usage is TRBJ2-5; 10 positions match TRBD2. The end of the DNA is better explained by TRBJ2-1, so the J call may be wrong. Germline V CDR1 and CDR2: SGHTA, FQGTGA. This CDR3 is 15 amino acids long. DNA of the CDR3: TGTGCCAGCAGCTTAACAGGACTAGCGGCTAATGAGCAGTTCTTC. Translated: CASSLTGLAANEQFF.

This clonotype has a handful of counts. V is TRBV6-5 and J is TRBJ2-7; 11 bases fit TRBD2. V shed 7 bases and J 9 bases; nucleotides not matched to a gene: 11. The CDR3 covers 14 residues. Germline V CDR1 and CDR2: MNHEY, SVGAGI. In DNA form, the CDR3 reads TGTGCCAGCAACGATCTTGGGACTAGCGGAATGCAGTACTTC. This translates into CASNDLGTSGMQYF.

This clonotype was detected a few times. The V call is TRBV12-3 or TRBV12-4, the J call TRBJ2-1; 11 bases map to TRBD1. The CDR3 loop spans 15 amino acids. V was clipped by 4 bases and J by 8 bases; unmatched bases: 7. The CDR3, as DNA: TGTGCCAGCAGTTCATCCGGGACAGGGGGGTATGAGCAGTTCTTC. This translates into CASSSSGTGGYEQFF.